This entry lists 21 T cell receptor beta chains sequenced from one sample in a study of T cells expressing NK-cell markers. TCRdb reprocessed the 5' RACE reads, with one entry per CDR3 protein and no DNA. This listing includes 440,000 or so distinct CDR3 sequences. Sequenced material: blood T cells: a sorted CD56 or NKG2C T cell subset, CD4+ or CD8+ T cells, or bulk PBMC T cells (not recorded which). The origin of the receptors is a woman between 18 and 69 years old in good health.

V usage is TRBV7-9 and J usage is TRBJ1-5. Germline assignment: CDR1 SEHNR and CDR2 FQNEAQ (reference sequence). The CDR3 is 11 residues long. The CDR3 loop is CASSFGDDRHF. The whole variable domain, remainder taken from reference TRBV7-9 and TRBJ1-5, is DTGVSQNPRHKITKRGQNVTFRCDPISEHNRLYWYRQTLGQGPEFLTYFQNEAQLEKSRLLSDRFSAERPKGSFSTLEIQRTEQGDSAMYLCASSFGDDRHFGDGTRLSIL.

The V gene is TRBV27, the J gene TRBJ2-2; absent DNA, TCRdb's TRBD1 call cannot be checked. The CDR3 runs 14 residues. Per germline, CDR1 MNHEY and CDR2 SMNVEV (reference sequence). The CDR3 spells CASSTDRVTGELFF.

The V gene is TRBV4-3, the J gene TRBJ2-3; the D call of TRBD2 rests on TCRdb alone, since no DNA is present to check it. Germline V lookup: CDR1 LGHNA, CDR2 YSLEER. The CDR3 loop spans 17 amino acids. This chain's CDR3 is CASSQEIVAAYTDTQYF.

This chain uses TRBV5-1 with TRBJ2-3; the D gene TCRdb calls, TRBD2, cannot be checked with no DNA. CDR1 SGHRS and CDR2 YFSETQ come from the germline V gene. This CDR3 has 16 residues. The CDR3 sequence: CASSLDISSGGPTQYF.

V is TRBV30 and J is TRBJ2-2; TCRdb indicates TRBD1, and absent DNA this call remains unverified. The CDR3 spans 15 residues. CDR1 is GTSNPN and CDR2 is SVGIG in the germline V gene (reference sequence). CDR3 region: CAWSRPGLNTGELFF. Supplemented by reference TRBV30 and TRBJ2-2, the full variable domain reads SQTIHQWPATLVQPVGSPLSLECTVEGTSNPNLYWYRQAAGRGLQLLFYSVGIGQISSEVPQNLSASRPQDRQFILSSKKLLLSDSGFYLCAWSRPGLNTGELFFGEGSRLTVL.

The gene calls are TRBV20-1 and TRBJ2-3; there is no DNA to check the TCRdb D call of TRBD1. This CDR3 is 13 amino acids long. Germline V CDR1 and CDR2: DFQATT, SNEGSKA (reference sequence). CDR3 sequence: CSAYLGGGDTQYF.

The chain joins TRBV20-1 to TRBJ2-1; TCRdb selects TRBD1, and the lack of DNA leaves this call unchecked. The CDR3 extends over 14 amino acids. Germline CDR1 reads DFQATT; CDR2 reads SNEGSKA (reference sequence). CDR3 sequence: CSAEQGDTWAEQFF.

The chain links TRBV11-2 to TRBJ2-3; TCRdb proposes TRBD2, but this gene call is untestable without DNA. The CDR3 consists of 19 residues. Germline CDR1 is SGHAT and CDR2 is FQNNGV. The chain's CDR3 is CASSSGITRGLSSTDTQYF.

The V gene is TRBV27, the J gene TRBJ2-7; the D call of TRBD2 rests on TCRdb alone, since no DNA is present to check it. The germline V gene has CDR1 MNHEY and CDR2 SMNVEV (reference sequence). This CDR3 is 15 amino acids long. CDR3: CASSFRQSLSYEQYF.

This chain uses TRBV10-3 with TRBJ2-3. The CDR3 has 12 amino acids. The germline V gene encodes CDR1 ENHRY and CDR2 SYGVKD. CDR3 residues: CATQTSTDTQYF.

The chain employs TRBV20-1 and TRBJ2-3; TCRdb reports TRBD2, a call that lacks DNA to check it against. Germline loops: CDR1 DFQATT, CDR2 SNEGSKA (reference sequence). The CDR3 length is 17 residues. CDR3 amino acids: CSARDSGGGPSTDTQYF.

J is TRBJ2-2 and V is TRBV2. Germline V gene lookup returns CDR1 SNHLY and CDR2 FYNNEI. The CDR3 has 15 residues. The chain's CDR3 is CASSAHYFNTGELFF.

The chain combines TRBV20-1 with TRBJ2-1; there is no DNA to check the TCRdb D call of TRBD1. This CDR3 region has 15 residues. The germline CDR1 and CDR2 sequences are DFQATT and SNEGSKA (reference sequence). The CDR3 sequence is CSARPRGTSYNEQFF.

This rearrangement joins TRBV4-3 to TRBJ1-5; no DNA is available, so the TRBD1 call from TCRdb remains unchecked. The V gene's germline CDR1 is LGHNA and CDR2 YSLEER. The CDR3 runs to 13 residues. The CDR3 region is CASSQDRGQPQHF.

This chain joins TRBV7-8 and TRBJ1-2; TCRdb gives TRBD1 as the D gene, but with no DNA this cannot be confirmed. Looked up from germline, CDR1 is SGHVS and CDR2 is FQNEAQ. The CDR3 length is 16 residues. The chain's CDR3 is CASSLGQAGTGYGYTF.

V and J are TRBV29-1 and TRBJ1-1; TCRdb proposes TRBD1, but this gene call is untestable without DNA. CDR3 length: 16 residues. The germline gives CDR1 SQVTM, CDR2 ANQGSEA. The CDR3 loop is CSVYGQESYMNTEAFF.

This rearrangement joins TRBV18 to TRBJ1-1; TCRdb calls TRBD1, which cannot be checked without DNA. Germline CDR1 reads KGHSH; CDR2 reads LQKENI. The CDR3 covers 16 residues. CDR3 protein: CASSPQPPGGSTEAFF.

The CDR3: CASSQVVGSNQPQHF. The chain links TRBV4-3 to TRBJ1-5. Germline assignment: CDR1 LGHNA and CDR2 YSLEER. This CDR3 comprises 15 residues.

The chain has TRBV7-3 and TRBJ2-1; TCRdb reports TRBD1, a call that lacks DNA to check it against. Germline CDR1 reads SGHTA; CDR2 reads FQGTGA. The CDR3 covers 12 residues. Here the CDR3 reads CASSSPSGEQFF.

This chain links TRBV6-4 with TRBJ1-2; the D call of TRBD1 rests on TCRdb alone, since no DNA is present to check it. The CDR3 runs 16 residues. Germline-derived CDR1 and CDR2 are MRHNA and SNTAGT. This CDR3 is CASSDRLGTENYGYTF.

The chain links TRBV10-1 to TRBJ1-6; TCRdb's D call, TRBD1, is unchecked because there is no DNA. CDR1 WNHNN and CDR2 SYGVQD come from the germline V gene (reference sequence). This CDR3 is built from 18 residues. The CDR3 loop reads CASSYRDRRFSYNSPLHF.